These 20 T cell receptor beta chains were sequenced from one sample in a study of blood T cell repertoires in COVID-19. Sequencing used immunoSEQ multiplex PCR; TCRdb keeps in-frame clones, though not all of them. The table lists a few hundred thousand clones, roughly 86% of them singletons, with 2.5% to 3% in the top ten. Specimen: PBMCs or T cells enriched from blood (not recorded which). These receptors were obtained from a woman aged 45-65 years who had been exposed to COVID-19.

V and J are TRBV5-1 and TRBJ1-1, with D possibly TRBD1 on 5 matching bases. Germline lookup yields CDR1 SGHRS and CDR2 YFSETQ. With 0 bases removed from V and 4 bases from J, the gap between germline ends came to 10 bases. The CDR3 spans 14 residues. The CDR3 reads CASSLGGSGTEAFF. Written as DNA, the CDR3 is TGCGCCAGCAGCTTGGGGGGCAGTGGCACTGAAGCTTTCTTT.

This clone was counted once. The rearrangement joins TRBV4-1 to TRBJ2-1, with D unresolved. CDR3 length: 14 amino acids. Trimming pared 1 base from V and 8 bases from J, leaving 12 bases between. CDR1 is MGHRA, CDR2 YSYEKL, per germline. In nucleotides, the CDR3 is TGCGCCAGCAGCCAAGTAAGCTCTCGGGATGAGCAGTTCTTC. The encoded protein is CASSQVSSRDEQFF.

The rearrangement uses TRBV4-2 and TRBJ1-1, with no clear D. The CDR3 extends over 16 amino acids. The V end was cut by 2 bases, the J end by 4 bases, with 17 bases between. In germline, CDR1 is LGHNA, CDR2 YNFKEQ. As DNA, the CDR3 is TGTGCCAGCAGCCAACCTACAGCCCGGCGGGGCACTGAAGCTTTCTTT. It yields the protein CASSQPTARRGTEAFF.

This chain connects TRBV5-1 to TRBJ1-2; 7 bases are a match to TRBD1. Looked up from germline, CDR1 is SGHRS and CDR2 is YFSETQ. The CDR3 is made up of 16 amino acids. V lost 0 bases to trimming and J lost 4 bases; unmatched junction nucleotides: 9. The CDR3 region has the DNA TGCGCCAGCAGCTTGGATGGGACAGCGTTTTTCTATGGCTACACCTTC. Translating it yields CASSLDGTAFFYGYTF.

The CDR3 is CASSPGQGISYEQYF. CDR3 bases: TGTGCCAGCTCACCGGGACAGGGTATCTCCTACGAGCAGTACTTC. The V call is TRBV18, the J call TRBJ2-7; 9 bases line up with TRBD1. V shed 3 bases and J 0 bases; nucleotides not matched to a gene: 3. The CDR3 runs to 15 residues. CDR1 is KGHSH and CDR2 is LQKENI in the germline V gene.

This rearrangement joins TRBV4-1 to TRBJ1-1; D possibly corresponds to TRBD1 (6 bases). The germline V gene encodes CDR1 MGHRA and CDR2 YSYEKL. The CDR3 loop spans 15 amino acids. V shed 0 bases and J shed 8 bases, with 16 bases lying between them. CDR3 loop: CASSQEGARQDEAFF. The CDR3 bases are TGCGCCAGCAGCCAAGAGGGGGCCCGACAAGACGAAGCTTTCTTT.

The chain combines TRBV19 with TRBJ1-5; 9 nucleotides match TRBD1. The CDR3 is 15 residues long. V was pared by 2 bases and J by 6 bases, with 5 bases of the junction left unmatched. Germline V lookup: CDR1 LNHDA, CDR2 SQIVND (reference sequence). CDR3 nucleotides: TGTGCCAGTAGTATATCACAGGGGGCCGGTCAGCCCCAGCATTTT. It translates to CASSISQGAGQPQHF.

CDR3 in amino acids: CASSHQANYGYTF. For the CDR3, the DNA is TGTGCCAGCAGTCATCAGGCTAACTATGGCTACACCTTC. This sequence joins TRBV27 and TRBJ1-2; D is unclear. The CDR3 sequence is 13 residues long. Trimming pared 5 bases from V and 0 bases from J, leaving 7 bases between. Germline CDR1 and CDR2: MNHEY and SMNVEV (reference sequence).

This chain joins TRBV5-1 and TRBJ2-7, with D uncertain. V was trimmed by 0 bases and J by 2 bases, leaving 6 bases between them. The CDR3 has 13 amino acids. From germline, CDR1 is SGHRS and CDR2 YFSETQ. The CDR3, as DNA: TGCGCCAGCAGCTTGGGCTATACCTACGAGCAGTACTTC. Protein sequence: CASSLGYTYEQYF.

This clone was seen a single time. This sequence joins TRBV15 and TRBJ2-7; D is unclear. V was clipped by 0 bases and J by 0 bases, with 9 bases between them. The germline gives CDR1 LNHNV, CDR2 YYDKDF (reference sequence). The CDR3 length is 15 residues. CDR3 region: CATSRDGGHSYEQYF. CDR3 nucleotides: TGTGCCACCAGCAGAGATGGTGGCCACTCCTACGAGCAGTACTTC.

The J gene is TRBJ1-6, the V gene TRBV10-3; 7 bases align to TRBD1. In germline, CDR1 is ENHRY, CDR2 SYGVKD. Unmatched junction bases numbered 7, after V lost 4 bases and J lost 10 bases. CDR3 length: 14 residues. CDR3 sequence reads: CAISVNDRASPLHF. The CDR3 DNA reads TGTGCCATCAGTGTTAATGACAGGGCCTCACCCCTCCACTTT.

The chain combines TRBV20-1 with TRBJ2-3; 11 bases fit TRBD2. Trimming removed 3 bases from V and 2 bases from J; junction bases left unmatched: 10. Germline values: CDR1 DFQATT, CDR2 SNEGSKA (reference sequence). The CDR3 loop spans 17 amino acids. This CDR3 reads CSASSLASGGHTDTQYF. The CDR3 DNA is TGCAGTGCTAGTAGTCTAGCTAGCGGGGGGCACACAGATACGCAGTATTTT.

This chain uses TRBV30 with TRBJ2-7, with 8 positions matching TRBD1. This CDR3 comprises 15 residues. The trim removed 1 base at V and 4 bases at J, leaving 9 bases unmatched. The V gene's germline CDR1 is GTSNPN and CDR2 SVGIG (reference sequence). As DNA, the CDR3 is TGTGCCTGGAGTGATCTTACCGGGACAGGATACGAGCAGTACTTC. It codes for CAWSDLTGTGYEQYF.

The gene calls are TRBV3-1 (or the pseudogene TRBV3-2) and TRBJ1-2; D not resolved. V lost 1 base and J lost 3, with 9 bases in between. The V gene's germline CDR1 is LGHDT and CDR2 YNNKEL (reference sequence). The CDR3 is 14 amino acids. The CDR3 coding sequence is TGTGCCAGCAGCCAAGGAGGGCACCACTATGGCTACACCTTC. It yields the protein CASSQGGHHYGYTF.

The V and J genes are TRBV3-1 (or the pseudogene TRBV3-2) and TRBJ1-2, with D tentatively TRBD1 (5 bases). This CDR3 is 16 amino acids long. CDR1 LGHDT and CDR2 YNNKEL come from the germline V gene (reference sequence). With 1 base removed from V and 2 bases from J, the gap between germline ends came to 14 bases. CDR3 in amino acids: CASSQVQVSRNYGYTF. The CDR3 DNA follows: TGTGCCAGCAGCCAAGTACAGGTTTCCAGGAACTATGGCTACACCTTC.

This clone was seen only a few times. The chain has TRBV7-2 and TRBJ1-1; maybe TRBD1 (6 bases). Germline CDR1 is SGHTA and CDR2 is FQGNSA. The V end was cut by 4 bases, the J end by 0 bases, with 9 bases between. The CDR3 is made up of 14 amino acids. CDR3 nucleotide sequence: TGTGCCAGCAGCTCGGACAGCCTGAACACTGAAGCTTTCTTT. It translates to CASSSDSLNTEAFF.

This chain uses TRBV20-1 with TRBJ1-5; 8 bases are a match to TRBD1. The CDR3 is 15 residues long. The J segment lost 5 bases and the V segment lost 5 bases, leaving 11 bases of the junction unmatched. CDR1 is DFQATT and CDR2 is SNEGSKA in the germline V gene (reference sequence). The CDR3 region has the DNA TGCAGTGCTTGTGGCCGGGACAGGTGGGATCAGCCCCAGCATTTT. This translates into CSACGRDRWDQPQHF.

The chain uses TRBV5-5 and TRBJ1-2; 10 bases are shared with TRBD1. J lost 3 bases, V lost 0 bases, and 2 bases had no gene match. This CDR3 spans 15 amino acids. Per the germline V gene, CDR1 is SGHKS and CDR2 is YYEKEE (reference sequence). In DNA form, the CDR3 reads TGTGCCAGCAGCTTGGAGGGACAGGGGCACTATGGCTACACCTTC. Translated: CASSLEGQGHYGYTF.

The chain carries TRBV9 and TRBJ2-1; TRBD2 aligns across 9 bases. After removal of 4 bases from V and 8 bases from J, the junction contained 10 bases not matched to a gene. Germline V gives CDR1 SGDLS, CDR2 YYNGEE. CDR3 length equals 15 residues. Here the CDR3 reads CASSTGTSRRDEQFF. The CDR3 DNA is TGTGCCAGCAGCACCGGGACTAGCAGGAGGGATGAGCAGTTCTTC.

The V and J genes are TRBV6-7 and TRBJ1-2; D remains ambiguous. TRBV6-7 is filed as an ORF, its function uncertain. This CDR3 is built from 17 residues. The V end was cut by 7 bases, the J end by 3 bases, with 24 bases between. CDR3 sequence (DNA): TGTGCCAGCAAACAACGGTCGCGCCGAATAGAGGACTATGGCTACACCTTC. It codes for CASKQRSRRIEDYGYTF.